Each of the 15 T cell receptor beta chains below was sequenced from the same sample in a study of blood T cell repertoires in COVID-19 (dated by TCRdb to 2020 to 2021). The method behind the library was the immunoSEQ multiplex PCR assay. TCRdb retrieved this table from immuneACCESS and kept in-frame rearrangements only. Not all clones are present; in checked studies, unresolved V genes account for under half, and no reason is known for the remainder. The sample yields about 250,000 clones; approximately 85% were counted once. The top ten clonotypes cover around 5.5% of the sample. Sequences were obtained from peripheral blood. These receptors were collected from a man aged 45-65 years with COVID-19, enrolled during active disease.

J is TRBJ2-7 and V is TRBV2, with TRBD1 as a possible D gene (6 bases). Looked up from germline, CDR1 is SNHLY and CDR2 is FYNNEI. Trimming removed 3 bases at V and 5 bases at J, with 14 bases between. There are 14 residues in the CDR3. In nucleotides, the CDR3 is TGTGCCAGCAGTGACGGGCAGGGGCGACACGAGCAGTACTTC. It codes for CASSDGQGRHEQYF.

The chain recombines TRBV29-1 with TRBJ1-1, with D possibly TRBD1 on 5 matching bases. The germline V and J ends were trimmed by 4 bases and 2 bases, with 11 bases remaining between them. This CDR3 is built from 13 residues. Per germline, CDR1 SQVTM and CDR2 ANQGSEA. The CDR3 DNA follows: TGCAGCGTTGCAGCAGGGATTAACACTGAAGCTTTCTTT. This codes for CSVAAGINTEAFF.

The CDR3 reads CAISVGGVGYEQYF. The CDR3 coding sequence is TGTGCCATCAGTGTTGGCGGGGTAGGCTACGAGCAGTACTTC. V is TRBV10-3 and J is TRBJ2-7; a possible D gene is TRBD2 (6 bases). Trimming cost V 4 bases and J 3 bases, with 13 bases left between them. The CDR3 covers 14 residues. The V gene's germline CDR1 is ENHRY and CDR2 SYGVKD.

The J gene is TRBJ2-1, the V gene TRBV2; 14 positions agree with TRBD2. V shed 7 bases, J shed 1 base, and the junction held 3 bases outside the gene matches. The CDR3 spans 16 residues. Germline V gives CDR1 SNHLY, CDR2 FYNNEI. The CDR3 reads CASNGLAGGSYNEQFF. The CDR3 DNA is TGTGCCAGCAATGGACTAGCGGGGGGTTCCTACAATGAGCAGTTCTTC. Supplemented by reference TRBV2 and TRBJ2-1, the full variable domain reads EPEVTQTPSHQVTQMGQEVILRCVPISNHLYFYWYRQILGQKVEFLVSFYNNEISEKSEIFDDQFSVERPDGSNFTLKIRSTKLEDSAMYFCASNGLAGGSYNEQFFGPGTRLTVL.

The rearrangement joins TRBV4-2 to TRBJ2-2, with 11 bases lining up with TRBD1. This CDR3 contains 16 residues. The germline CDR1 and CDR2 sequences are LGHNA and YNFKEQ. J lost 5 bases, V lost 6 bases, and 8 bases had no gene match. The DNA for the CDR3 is TGTGCCAGCAGAGCAACCGGGACAGGGGGTACCGGGGAGCTGTTTTTT. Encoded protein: CASRATGTGGTGELFF.

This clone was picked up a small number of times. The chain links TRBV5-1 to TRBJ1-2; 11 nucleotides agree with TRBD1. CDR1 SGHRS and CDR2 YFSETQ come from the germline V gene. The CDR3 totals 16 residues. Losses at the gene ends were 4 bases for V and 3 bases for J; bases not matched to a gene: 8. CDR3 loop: CASSPRLGQGDYGYTF. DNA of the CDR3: TGCGCCAGCAGCCCGCGCCTGGGACAGGGGGACTATGGCTACACCTTC.

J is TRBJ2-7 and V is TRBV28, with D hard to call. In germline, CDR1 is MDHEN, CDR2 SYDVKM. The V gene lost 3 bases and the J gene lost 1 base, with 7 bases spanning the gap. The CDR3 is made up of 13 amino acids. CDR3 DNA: TGTGCCAGCAGTTTCGGTCCTTCCTACGAGCAGTACTTC. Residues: CASSFGPSYEQYF.

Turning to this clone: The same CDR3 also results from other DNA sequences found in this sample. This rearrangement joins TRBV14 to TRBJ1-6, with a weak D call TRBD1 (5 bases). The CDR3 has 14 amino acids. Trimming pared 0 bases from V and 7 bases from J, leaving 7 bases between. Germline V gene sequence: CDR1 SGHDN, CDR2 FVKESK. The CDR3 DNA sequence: TGTGCCAGCAGCCAAGATCGGGGGAATTCACCCCTCCACTTT. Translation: CASSQDRGNSPLHF.

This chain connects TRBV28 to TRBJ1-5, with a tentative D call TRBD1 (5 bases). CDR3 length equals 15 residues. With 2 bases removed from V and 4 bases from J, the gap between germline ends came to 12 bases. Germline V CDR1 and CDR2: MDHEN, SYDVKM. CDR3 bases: TGTGCCAGCAGTTTAACCGACAGAACTAATCAGCCCCAGCATTTT. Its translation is CASSLTDRTNQPQHF.

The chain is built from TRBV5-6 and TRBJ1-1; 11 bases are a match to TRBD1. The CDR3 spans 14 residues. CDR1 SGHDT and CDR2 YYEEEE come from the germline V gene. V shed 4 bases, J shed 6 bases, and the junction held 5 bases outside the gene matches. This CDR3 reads CASSGDRGESEAFF. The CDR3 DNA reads TGTGCCAGCAGCGGGGACAGGGGGGAGTCTGAAGCTTTCTTT.

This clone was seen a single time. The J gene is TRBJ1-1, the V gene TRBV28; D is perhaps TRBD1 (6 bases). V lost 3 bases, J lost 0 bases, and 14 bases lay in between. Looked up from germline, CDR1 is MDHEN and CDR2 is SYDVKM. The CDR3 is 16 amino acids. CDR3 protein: CASSLAGRDMNTEAFF. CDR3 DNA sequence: TGTGCCAGCAGTTTGGCAGGGAGGGACATGAACACTGAAGCTTTCTTT. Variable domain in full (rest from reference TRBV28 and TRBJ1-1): DVKVTQSSRYLVKRTGEKVFLECVQDMDHENMFWYRQDPGLGLRLIYFSYDVKMKEKGDIPEGYSVSREKKERFSLILESASTNQTSMYLCASSLAGRDMNTEAFFGQGTRLTVV.

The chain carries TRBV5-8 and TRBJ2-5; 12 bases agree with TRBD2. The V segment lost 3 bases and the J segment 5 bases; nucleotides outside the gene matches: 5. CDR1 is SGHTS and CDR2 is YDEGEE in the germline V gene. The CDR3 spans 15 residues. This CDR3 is CASSSAGLAGETQYF. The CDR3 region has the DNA TGTGCCAGCAGCTCCGCTGGACTAGCGGGGGAGACCCAGTACTTC.

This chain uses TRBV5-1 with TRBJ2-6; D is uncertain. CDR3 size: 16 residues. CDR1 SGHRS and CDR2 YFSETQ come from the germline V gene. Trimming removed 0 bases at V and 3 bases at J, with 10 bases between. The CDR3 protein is CASSLGGQIGANVLTF. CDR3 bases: TGCGCCAGCAGCTTGGGAGGCCAAATTGGGGCCAACGTCCTGACTTTC.

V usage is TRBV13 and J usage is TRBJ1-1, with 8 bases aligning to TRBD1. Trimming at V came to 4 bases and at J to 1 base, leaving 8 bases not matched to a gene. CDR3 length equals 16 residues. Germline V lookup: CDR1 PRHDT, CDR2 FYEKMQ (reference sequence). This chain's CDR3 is CASSSPTGERNTEAFF. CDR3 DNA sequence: TGTGCCAGCAGCTCGCCGACAGGGGAGAGGAACACTGAAGCTTTCTTT.

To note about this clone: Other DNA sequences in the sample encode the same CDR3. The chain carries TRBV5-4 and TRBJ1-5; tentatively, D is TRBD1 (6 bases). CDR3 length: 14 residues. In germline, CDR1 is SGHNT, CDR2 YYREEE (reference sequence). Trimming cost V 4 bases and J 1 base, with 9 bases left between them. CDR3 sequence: CASSRQGSNQPQHF. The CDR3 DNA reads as TGTGCCAGCAGCCGTCAGGGGAGCAATCAGCCCCAGCATTTT.